A selection of T cell receptor beta chains follows, all from one sample in a study of blood T cell repertoires in COVID-19. Assay used: immunoSEQ multiplex PCR; TCRdb lists only in-frame clones, some missing. In the table there are fewer than 300,000 clones, around 82% of which are singletons. Sequences were obtained from peripheral blood. All receptors derive from a young woman with acute or convalescent COVID-19. The conserved cysteine and the conserved F or W are not part of the CDR3 here.

v_call	j_call	cdr3_aa
TRBV6-6	TRBJ1-1	ASTDSWGRGEAF
TRBV5-8	TRBJ2-2	ASVRRDRNTGELF
TRBV7-7	TRBJ2-1	ASSLTLAGYDEQF
TRBV18	TRBJ2-7	ASSPAAGGYEQY
TRBV10-1	TRBJ2-7	ASSGYRVGEQY
TRBV6-5	TRBJ1-4	ASSPGTGGNEKLF
TRBV19	TRBJ2-1	ASRDYLSSYNEQF
TRBV5-1	TRBJ2-7	ASSFHPYEQY
TRBV11-2	TRBJ1-2	ASSLVPGEQLTNYGYT
TRBV5-8	TRBJ1-1	ASSLLGRGGTEAF
TRBV6-5	TRBJ1-2	ATTGNYGYT
TRBV7-2	TRBJ1-1	ASSFGQGEIAEAF
TRBV6-2/TRBV6-3	TRBJ2-7	ASSYSRGTYEQY
TRBV6-5	TRBJ1-6	ASSPAGYNSPLH
TRBV9	TRBJ1-1	ASSPWTGNTEAF
TRBV27	TRBJ2-1	ASSPLSGGRPPPF
TRBV3-1/TRBV3-2	TRBJ2-1	ASSPRDRGHNEQF
TRBV5-1	TRBJ2-7	ASSSGLAGELNYEQY
TRBV13	TRBJ1-1	ASRFGWGLSNTEAF
TRBV5-4	TRBJ1-6	ASSLSRTGGYNSPLH
TRBV3-1/TRBV3-2	TRBJ1-2	ASSQGGNNYGYT
TRBV7-9	TRBJ2-3	ASSFGLDTQY
TRBV20-1	TRBJ1-2	SASPQGWAQNYGYT
TRBV5-6	TRBJ2-7	ASSGGTGSYEQY
TRBV4-3	TRBJ2-7	ASSPTGGPPYEQY
TRBV6-5	TRBJ1-5	ASSYPGQEPNQPQH
TRBV28	TRBJ2-7	ASRAGTSYEQY
TRBV7-2	TRBJ2-7	ASSLGASYEQY
TRBV10-3	TRBJ1-1	AISELQDSEAF
TRBV24-1	TRBJ2-1	ATSEPQPSGRKEDEQF
TRBV29-1	TRBJ2-1	SGLTSGHNEQF
TRBV6-2/TRBV6-3	TRBJ2-5	ASSYGAETQY
TRBV4-3	TRBJ2-1	ASSQAVGTVNREQF
TRBV3-1/TRBV3-2	TRBJ2-5	ASSQRDKQETQY
TRBV19	TRBJ2-2	ASIQRQGSGELF
TRBV23-1	TRBJ2-1	ASTGTSGLYNEQF
TRBV2	TRBJ1-5	ASSTEQGNQPQH
TRBV5-4	TRBJ2-7	ASSPEGAGTVSYEQY
TRBV30	TRBJ1-1	AWSVDSDTEAF
TRBV4-2	TRBJ2-7	ASSKPGLAGSEQY
TRBV30	TRBJ1-1	AWSGQANTEAF